This T cell receptor (beta chain) was recorded in a study of cytomegalovirus exposure and HLA in healthy donors. As concerns this clone: Its specificity is unknown.

Sequencing used immunoSEQ multiplex PCR; TCRdb keeps in-frame clones, though not all of them. The data hold 250,000 to 350,000 clones, with approximately 91% observed a single time. CDR3 size: 15 residues. CDR1 and CDR2 (germline): SNHLY, FYNNEI. V was clipped by 8 bases and J by 1 base, with 17 bases between them. Whole-study findings and limits: Cytomegalovirus association was listed for 164 TCR beta chains.

The V gene is TRBV2, the J gene TRBJ2-5; D gene unclear. Sequencing was performed on PBMCs. The receptor was isolated from a man younger than 45 in good health and CMV-seronegative. The chain's CDR3 is CASVSPSSAQETQYF. CDR3 DNA: TGTGCCAGCGTATCCCCCTCGAGCGCCCAAGAGACCCAGTACTTC.